This T cell receptor (beta chain) was identified during a study of T cells in Graves' hyperthyroidism and ophthalmopathy. Study observations and caveats: The model foresaw ophthalmopathy a median around 6 months prior to onset.

Researchers took RNA transcripts and amplified the TCR beta CDR3 regions from them. TCR CDR3 underwent first-round RT-PCR with the HTBI primer set. TCRdb reprocessed the multiplex PCR reads via MiXCR and lists one record per CDR3 protein. This table has about 290,000 distinct CDR3 sequences, 10% to 15% appearing once. In this sample, this clonotype turned up many times. The antigen is not known. The CDR3 extends over 14 amino acids. The V end was cut by 7 bases, the J end by 0 bases, with 11 bases between. Germline CDR1 SNHLY, CDR2 FYNNEI. Each diagnosis drew on symptoms, thyroxine, TRAb, thyroid ultrasound and orbital computed tomography findings. PBMCs were sourced from over 8.5 ml fresh peripheral blood.

Material: blood. The source of this sequence is a woman aged 30 to 39 with Graves' hyperthyroidism that later progressed to Graves' ophthalmopathy. The V gene is TRBV2, the J gene TRBJ2-3; D possibly matches TRBD1 or TRBD2 (6 bases each). The CDR3 nucleotides read TGTGCCAGCACCTGGGGGGCTAGCACAGATACGCAGTATTTT. Amino acid sequence: CASTWGASTDTQYF.